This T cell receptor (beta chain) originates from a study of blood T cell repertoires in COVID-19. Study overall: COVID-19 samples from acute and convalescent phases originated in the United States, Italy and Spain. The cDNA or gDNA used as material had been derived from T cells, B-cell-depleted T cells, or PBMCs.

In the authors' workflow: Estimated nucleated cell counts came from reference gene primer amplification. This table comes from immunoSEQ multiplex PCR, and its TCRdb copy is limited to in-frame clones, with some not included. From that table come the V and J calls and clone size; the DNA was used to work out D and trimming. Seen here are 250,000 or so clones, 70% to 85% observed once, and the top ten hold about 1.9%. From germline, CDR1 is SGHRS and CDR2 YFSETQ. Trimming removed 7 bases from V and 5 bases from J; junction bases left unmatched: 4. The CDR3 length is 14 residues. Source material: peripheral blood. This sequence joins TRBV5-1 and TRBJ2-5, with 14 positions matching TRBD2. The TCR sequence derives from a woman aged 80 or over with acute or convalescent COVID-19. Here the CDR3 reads CASGTSGGRETQYF. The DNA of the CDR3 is TGCGCCAGCGGGACTAGCGGGGGTAGGGAGACCCAGTACTTC. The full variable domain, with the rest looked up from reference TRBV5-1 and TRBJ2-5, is KAGVTQTPRYLIKTRGQQVTLSCSPISGHRSVSWYQQTPGQGLQFLFEYFSETQRNKGNFPGRFSGRQFSNSRSEMNVSTLELGDSALYLCASGTSGGRETQYFGPGTRLLVL.